This paragraph covers one T cell receptor beta chain sequence. The data stem from a study of control samples from healthy donors and cancer patients. TCRdb's table, derived via immunoSEQ multiplex PCR, lists solely in-frame clones and lacks some. Of under 95,000 clones listed, approximately 88% are singletons. Sample: blood. This receptor was obtained from a man aged 50-59 years in good health.

The CDR3 DNA sequence: TGTGCCAGCAGCCAAGACCTGGGCACCCGGTCACCCCTCCACTTT. This encodes CASSQDLGTRSPLHF. The chain carries TRBV14 and TRBJ1-6; D call uncertain. From germline, CDR1 is SGHDN and CDR2 FVKESK. Trimming stripped 0 bases from V and 10 bases from J, with 13 bases between. The CDR3 consists of 15 residues.